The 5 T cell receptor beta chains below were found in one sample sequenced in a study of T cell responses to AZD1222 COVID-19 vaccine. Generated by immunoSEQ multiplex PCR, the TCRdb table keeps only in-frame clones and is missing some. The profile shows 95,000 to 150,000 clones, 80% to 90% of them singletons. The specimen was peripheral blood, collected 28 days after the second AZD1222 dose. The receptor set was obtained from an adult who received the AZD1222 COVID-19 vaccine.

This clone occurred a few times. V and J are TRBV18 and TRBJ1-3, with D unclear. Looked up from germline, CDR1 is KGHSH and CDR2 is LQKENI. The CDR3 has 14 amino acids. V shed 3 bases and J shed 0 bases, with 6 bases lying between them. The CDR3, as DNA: TGTGCCAGCTCACCCAACGGCTCTGGAAACACCATATATTTT. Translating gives CASSPNGSGNTIYF. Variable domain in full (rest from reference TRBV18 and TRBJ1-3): NAGVMQNPRHLVRRRGQEARLRCSPMKGHSHVYWYRQLPEEGLKFMVYLQKENIIDESGMPKERFSAEFPKEGPSILRIQQVVRGDSAAYFCASSPNGSGNTIYFGEGSWLTVV.

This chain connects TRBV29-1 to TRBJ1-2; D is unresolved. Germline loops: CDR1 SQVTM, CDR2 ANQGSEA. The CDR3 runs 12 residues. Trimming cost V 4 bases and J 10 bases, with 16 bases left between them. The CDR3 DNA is TGCAGCGTTGCCTTCGGTCAGGACTTCTACACCTTC. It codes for CSVAFGQDFYTF.

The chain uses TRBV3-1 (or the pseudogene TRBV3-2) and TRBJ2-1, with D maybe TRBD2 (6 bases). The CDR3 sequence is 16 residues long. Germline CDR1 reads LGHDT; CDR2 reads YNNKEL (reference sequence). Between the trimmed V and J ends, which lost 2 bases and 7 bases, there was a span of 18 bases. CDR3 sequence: CASSQPWRGLLNEQFF. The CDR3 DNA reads TGTGCCAGCAGCCAACCTTGGCGGGGATTACTAAATGAGCAGTTCTTC.

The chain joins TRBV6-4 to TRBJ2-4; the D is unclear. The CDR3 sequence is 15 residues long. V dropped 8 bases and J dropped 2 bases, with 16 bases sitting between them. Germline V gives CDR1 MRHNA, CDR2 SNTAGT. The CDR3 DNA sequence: TGTGCCAGCTCTACCGGGTCAGGACCCAAAAACATTCAGTACTTC. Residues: CASSTGSGPKNIQYF.

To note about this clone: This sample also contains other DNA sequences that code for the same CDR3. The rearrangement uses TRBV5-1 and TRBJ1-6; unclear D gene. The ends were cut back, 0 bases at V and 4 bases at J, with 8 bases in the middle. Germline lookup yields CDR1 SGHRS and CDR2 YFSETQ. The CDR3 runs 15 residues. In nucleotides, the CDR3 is TGCGCCAGCAGCTTGGGCCTCTCTTATAATTCACCCCTCCACTTT. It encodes CASSLGLSYNSPLHF.